The 15 T cell receptor beta chains listed next were all sequenced from one sample in a study of blood T cell repertoires in COVID-19. Assay: immunoSEQ multiplex PCR; the TCRdb copy retains only in-frame clones and omits some. The repertoire holds over 200,000 clones, 91% seen once, with about 2.5% in the top ten. Sequenced material: peripheral blood. The receptors here all came from a young adult with COVID-19, enrolled during active disease.

The V and J genes are TRBV20-1 and TRBJ2-7; 11 positions match TRBD2. The CDR3 is made up of 15 amino acids. J gave up 0 bases and V 3 bases, and 4 bases lay outside the gene matches. The germline V gene has CDR1 DFQATT and CDR2 SNEGSKA (reference sequence). The CDR3 DNA follows: TGCAGTGCTAGTACTAGCGGGAGAGGCTCCTACGAGCAGTACTTC. This codes for CSASTSGRGSYEQYF.

The V call is TRBV19, the J call TRBJ2-1, with D hard to call. V dropped 3 bases and J dropped 1 base, with 7 bases sitting between them. CDR3 length: 14 residues. Germline V gives CDR1 LNHDA, CDR2 SQIVND (reference sequence). The DNA for the CDR3 is TGTGCCAGTAGTATCATGAGTTCCTACAATGAGCAGTTCTTC. Amino acids: CASSIMSSYNEQFF.

This chain connects TRBV5-4 to TRBJ2-2; 9 bases are shared with TRBD2. CDR1 and CDR2 (germline): SGHNT, YYREEE (reference sequence). CDR3 length equals 16 residues. With 4 bases clipped from V and 8 bases from J, the junction kept 12 bases outside the gene matches. The CDR3 protein is CASSPGGSGGTGELFF. The CDR3 DNA is TGTGCCAGCAGCCCCGGGGGTAGCGGGGGAACTGGGGAGCTGTTTTTT.

This sequence joins TRBV5-1 and TRBJ2-2; 12 bases map to TRBD2. Germline V gene sequence: CDR1 SGHRS, CDR2 YFSETQ. V trimming: 7 bases; J trimming: 6 bases; junction bases outside the gene matches: 7. There are 15 residues in the CDR3. CDR3 sequence: CASEWGLAGPGELFF. The CDR3, as DNA: TGCGCCAGCGAGTGGGGACTAGCGGGCCCCGGGGAGCTGTTTTTT.

The chain employs TRBV4-1 and TRBJ2-4; TRBD2 aligns across 7 bases. Unmatched junction bases numbered 11, after V lost 1 base and J lost 2 bases. CDR3 length equals 18 residues. CDR1 and CDR2 (germline): MGHRA, YSYEKL. CDR3 in DNA: TGCGCCAGCAGCCAAGGACTGGCAAGCGGGAATTCCAAAAACATTCAGTACTTC. The encoded protein is CASSQGLASGNSKNIQYF.

V is TRBV2 and J is TRBJ2-3, with 11 positions matching TRBD1. CDR1 is SNHLY, CDR2 FYNNEI, per germline. There are 14 residues in the CDR3. V shed 7 bases, J shed 3 bases, and the junction held 3 bases outside the gene matches. CDR3 sequence reads: CASNGQGATDTQYF. DNA for the CDR3: TGTGCCAGCAATGGACAGGGGGCAACAGATACGCAGTATTTT.

The chain carries TRBV9 and TRBJ2-7; TRBD2 agrees at 11 bases. The CDR3 loop spans 14 amino acids. Germline V gene lookup returns CDR1 SGDLS and CDR2 YYNGEE. With V trimmed by 3 bases and J by 4 bases, 3 bases remained unmatched. The CDR3 is CASSAGTSGYEQYF. Written as DNA, the CDR3 is TGTGCCAGCAGCGCCGGGACTAGCGGTTACGAGCAGTACTTC.

This sequence joins TRBV27 and TRBJ2-5; D is perhaps TRBD1 (5 bases). Germline CDR1 reads MNHEY; CDR2 reads SMNVEV (reference sequence). Trimming left V 5 bases short and J 4 bases short, with 8 bases between. This CDR3 is 12 amino acids long. The DNA of the CDR3 is TGTGCCAGCAGTCGAAGGGGAGAGACCCAGTACTTC. Translated, it gives CASSRRGETQYF.

This chain links TRBV28 with TRBJ1-2, with a possible D match to TRBD1 (6 bases). The V gene lost 7 bases and the J gene lost 2 bases, with 14 bases spanning the gap. This CDR3 region has 14 residues. The germline V gene encodes CDR1 MDHEN and CDR2 SYDVKM. CDR3 protein: CASTKWTANYGYTF. The CDR3 DNA follows: TGTGCCAGCACCAAATGGACAGCGAACTATGGCTACACCTTC.

The rearrangement links TRBV9 to TRBJ2-5; D not resolved. The CDR3 spans 13 residues. CDR1 SGDLS and CDR2 YYNGEE come from the germline V gene. Trimming shortened V by 4 bases and J by 3 bases, and 10 bases separated the two germline ends. CDR3 DNA sequence: TGTGCCAGCAGCCCCCTGGGCAAAGAGACCCAGTACTTC. It is translated as CASSPLGKETQYF.

DNA for the CDR3: TGCGCCAGCAGCGCCGGACAGGGGTTCTCTGGCTACACCTTC. As protein: CASSAGQGFSGYTF. V and J are TRBV5-1 and TRBJ1-2; 9 bases align to TRBD1. V lost 4 bases to trimming and J lost 7 bases; unmatched junction nucleotides: 8. In germline, CDR1 is SGHRS, CDR2 YFSETQ. This CDR3 is built from 14 residues.

This chain uses TRBV15 with TRBJ1-5; D is possibly TRBD1 (5 bases). The V gene lost 2 bases and the J gene lost 4 bases, with 9 bases spanning the gap. Per the germline V gene, CDR1 is LNHNV and CDR2 is YYDKDF (reference sequence). The CDR3 contains 14 residues. Here the CDR3 reads CATSRYAGNQPQHF. The CDR3 bases are TGTGCCACCAGCAGATACGCAGGGAATCAGCCCCAGCATTTT.

The chain carries TRBV11-2 and TRBJ2-2; D gene ambiguous. This CDR3 comprises 16 residues. CDR1 is SGHAT, CDR2 FQNNGV, per germline. V lost 2 bases to trimming and J lost 2 bases, with 12 bases between them. The CDR3 sequence is CASSLRYTSNTGELFF. The CDR3 coding sequence is TGTGCCAGCAGCTTAAGATATACTTCAAACACCGGGGAGCTGTTTTTT.

Details on this clone: Compared with germline, one end of the junction differs, possibly owing to a read error. This sequence joins TRBV7-7 and TRBJ2-7, with 7 bases lining up with TRBD2. The CDR3 extends over 15 amino acids. Germline V gene sequence: CDR1 SSHAT, CDR2 FNYEAQ (reference sequence). CDR3 sequence: CASSLGSGPTYEQYF. The CDR3 bases are TGTGCTAGCAGCTTAGGTAGCGGGCCCACCTACGAGCAGTACTTC.

V gene TRBV19 combines with J gene TRBJ1-5, with D maybe TRBD1 (6 bases). V dropped 2 bases and J dropped 7 bases, with 18 bases sitting between them. The CDR3 consists of 16 residues. CDR1 is LNHDA and CDR2 is SQIVND in the germline V gene (reference sequence). The CDR3 nucleotides are TGTGCCAGTAGTATATTCGGGCCCGGGGGGGGCCAGCCCCAGCATTTT. Encoded protein: CASSIFGPGGGQPQHF.